This T cell receptor beta chain was identified during a study of Ad26.COV2.S vaccination and SARS-CoV-2 variants. Notes on the study in general: A substantial breadth of spike-specific CD8+ and CD4+ T cell responses after vaccination has been reported.

This clone appeared a single time. The target antigen is unknown. The CDR3 extends over 14 amino acids. Trimming took 6 bases from V and 6 from J, leaving 16 bases between them. Germline CDR1 reads MNHEY; CDR2 reads SVGEGT. Treatment in this sample: roughly 20 received Ad26.COV2.S at low or high dose, single or two shots; a few received placebo; per-sample allocation not given. After the first vaccine or placebo injection, samples were drawn on day 63. Profiling relied on immunoSEQ multiplex PCR, and the TCRdb table lists in-frame clones only, not all of them. The table shows 350,000 to 450,000 clones, with more than 75% occurring only once.

The chain couples TRBV6-2 or TRBV6-3 to TRBJ2-3, with D possibly matching TRBD2 (5 bases). This clonotype originated in a person aged 18 to 59 who received the Ad26.COV2.S COVID-19 vaccine or a placebo. The material was peripheral blood, obtained in a trial of Ad26.COV2.S vaccine versus placebo. The CDR3 reads CASSPTGFGDTQYF. CDR3 nucleotide sequence: TGTGCCAGCAGCCCAACGGGGTTCGGGGATACGCAGTATTTT.